One and the same sample provided the 17 T cell receptor beta chains below, sequenced in a study of T cells after yellow fever vaccination. TCRdb redid the calling of the 5' RACE reads with MiXCR, one entry per CDR3 protein. The profile covers about 50,000 distinct CDR3 sequences, with 7% to 9% appearing a single time and 25% to 35% taken by the ten largest. The specimen was CD8+ T cells sorted from PBMCs, collected approximately 16 days after the first yellow fever vaccination. These receptors were taken from a man between 18 and 29 years old who received the YFV17D yellow fever vaccine.

Concerning this clonotype: Since a much larger clone is just one base distant, this may be a read error. This chain links TRBV6-2 or TRBV6-3 with TRBJ2-1, with D tentatively TRBD1 (5 bases). Deletions cut 4 bases from V and 3 bases from J, with 13 bases between. Germline loops: CDR1 MNHEY, CDR2 SVGEGT. The CDR3 has 15 amino acids. CDR3 nucleotides: TGTGCCAGCAGTTTGAGCACAGGCAACTACAATGAGCAGTTCTTC. This codes for CASSLSTGNYNEQFF.

This clonotype was detected many times. The J gene is TRBJ2-5, the V gene TRBV12-3 or TRBV12-4; TRBD2 is a possible D gene (6 bases). This CDR3 region has 14 residues. V shed 0 bases and J shed 3 bases, with 8 bases lying between them. Here the CDR3 DNA reads TGTGCCAGCAGTTTAGCCGGGACTGAAGAGACCCAGTACTTC. Residues: CASSLAGTEETQYF.

This clonotype was counted at least ten times. The chain joins TRBV27 to TRBJ2-7; no firm D call. The germline CDR1 and CDR2 sequences are MNHEY and SMNVEV (reference sequence). This CDR3 comprises 13 residues. The V gene lost 1 base and the J gene lost 3 bases, with 7 bases spanning the gap. CDR3 nucleotide sequence: TGTGCCAGCAGTTTATATAGCAGCTACGAGCAGTACTTC. This encodes CASSLYSSYEQYF.

This clonotype was recorded many times. The chain joins TRBV12-3 or TRBV12-4 to TRBJ2-5, with 10 bases that match TRBD2. Losses at the gene ends were 1 base for V and 5 bases for J; bases not matched to a gene: 7. There are 16 residues in the CDR3. The CDR3 DNA reads TGTGCCAGCAGTTTAGTTAGCGGGGGGTCGGAGGAGACCCAGTACTTC. The encoded protein is CASSLVSGGSEETQYF.

The genes are TRBV12-3 or TRBV12-4 and TRBJ1-2; D is possibly TRBD1 (5 bases). The CDR3 runs 16 residues. The V gene lost 5 bases and the J gene lost 5 bases, with 21 bases spanning the gap. In DNA, the CDR3 is TGTGCCAGCAGTCCGAGCCCGGGACTCCTCCTATATGGCTACACCTTC. Translating it yields CASSPSPGLLLYGYTF.

This clonotype was picked up a small number of times. The chain joins TRBV5-1 to TRBJ2-3; D not resolved. This CDR3 has 16 amino acids. V lost 4 bases to trimming and J lost 0 bases, with 15 bases between them. Per the germline V gene, CDR1 is SGHRS and CDR2 is YFSETQ. The CDR3 sequence is CASSPLVVRSTDTQYF. CDR3 DNA sequence: TGCGCCAGCAGCCCGCTTGTTGTACGGAGCACAGATACGCAGTATTTT.

This clonotype was found many times. V gene TRBV6-4 combines with J gene TRBJ1-5; D is ambiguous. The CDR3 runs 13 residues. The ends were cut back, 3 bases at V and 3 bases at J, with 6 bases in the middle. Germline values: CDR1 MRHNA, CDR2 SNTAGT. The chain's CDR3 is CASSEEFNQPQHF. CDR3 in DNA: TGTGCCAGCAGTGAGGAATTCAATCAGCCCCAGCATTTT.

This clonotype showed up many times. V usage is TRBV11-2 and J usage is TRBJ2-5; D gene unclear. This CDR3 has 12 amino acids. V lost 5 bases and J lost 5, with 9 bases in between. Germline-derived CDR1 and CDR2 are SGHAT and FQNNGV. Here the CDR3 reads CASSTAVETQYF. CDR3 DNA sequence: TGTGCCAGCAGCACCGCGGTGGAGACCCAGTACTTC.

At least ten counts were recorded for this clonotype. The chain couples TRBV20-1 to TRBJ1-2, with D possibly TRBD1 on 6 matching bases. The germline gives CDR1 DFQATT, CDR2 SNEGSKA (reference sequence). V lost 2 bases and J lost 4, with 20 bases in between. The CDR3 is made up of 16 amino acids. The CDR3 region is CSARNSRGGLSYGYTF. CDR3 coding DNA: TGCAGTGCTAGAAATAGCCGGGGGGGCCTTTCCTATGGCTACACCTTC.

This clonotype was seen repeatedly, ten times or more. The chain recombines TRBV11-2 with TRBJ1-2; weak D call: TRBD1 (5 bases). The CDR3 is made up of 16 amino acids. The V gene lost 2 bases and the J gene lost 5 bases, with 18 bases spanning the gap. The germline gives CDR1 SGHAT, CDR2 FQNNGV. CDR3 sequence reads: CASSLYRGLEVYGYTF. CDR3 DNA sequence: TGTGCCAGCAGCTTATATCGGGGGTTGGAGGTTTATGGCTACACCTTC. Full variable domain (outside the CDR3, taken from reference TRBV11-2 and TRBJ1-2): EAGVAQSPRYKIIEKRQSVAFWCNPISGHATLYWYQQILGQGPKLLIQFQNNGVVDDSQLPKDRFSAERLKGVDSTLKIQPAKLEDSAVYLCASSLYRGLEVYGYTFGSGTRLTVV.

This clonotype was seen at least ten times. V is TRBV27 and J is TRBJ1-1; D is possibly TRBD1 (5 bases). Trimming stripped 5 bases from V and 4 bases from J, with 11 bases between. Germline loops: CDR1 MNHEY, CDR2 SMNVEV (reference sequence). The CDR3 extends over 13 amino acids. CDR3 bases: TGTGCCAGCAGTCTAGGGGTCCCCACTGAAGCTTTCTTT. Translation: CASSLGVPTEAFF.

This clonotype was observed many times. The genes are TRBV7-9 and TRBJ2-5, with TRBD1 identical over 8 bases. There are 14 residues in the CDR3. Germline CDR1 and CDR2: SEHNR and FQNEAQ (reference sequence). Losses at the gene ends were 7 bases for V and 5 bases for J; bases not matched to a gene: 9. The CDR3 loop reads CASMEDRVRETQYF. DNA of the CDR3: TGTGCCAGCATGGAGGACAGGGTCCGGGAGACCCAGTACTTC.

The chain joins TRBV19 to TRBJ1-4; TRBD1 agrees at 8 bases. Germline V gene sequence: CDR1 LNHDA, CDR2 SQIVND (reference sequence). This CDR3 has 15 residues. V gave up 3 bases and J gave up 6 bases; unmatched junction bases: 6. As DNA, the CDR3 is TGTGCCAGTAGTATCGCGGGACAGGTATATGAAAAACTGTTTTTT. It encodes CASSIAGQVYEKLFF.

This clonotype has at least ten counts. The chain is built from TRBV12-3 or TRBV12-4 and TRBJ1-6; D is unresolved. The CDR3 length is 14 residues. Trimming took 1 base from V and 7 from J, leaving 8 bases between them. Here the CDR3 reads CASSLGRENSPLHF. CDR3 in DNA: TGTGCCAGCAGTTTAGGACGGGAAAATTCACCCCTCCACTTT.

CDR3 region: CASGLVTVYGQGADNEQFF. The DNA of the CDR3 is TGTGCTAGTGGTTTGGTAACGGTGTACGGGCAGGGGGCGGACAATGAGCAGTTCTTC. The chain links TRBV12-5 to TRBJ2-1; 8 nucleotides line up with TRBD1. Germline lookup yields CDR1 LGHNT and CDR2 FRNRAP. CDR3 length: 19 residues. The junction had 15 bases not matched to a gene; V was cut back by 0 bases and J by 5 bases.

This clonotype was counted many times. The rearrangement uses TRBV21-1 and TRBJ2-7; the table's D call TRBD1 went unverified against the DNA. TRBV21-1 is shown as a pseudogene. This CDR3 spans 15 amino acids. The CDR3 here is CASSTYERGTGGRNF. CDR3 bases: TGTGCCAGCAGCACTTACGAGAGGGGGACAGGGGGCCGGAACTTC.

This clonotype has just a few counts. J is TRBJ2-7 and V is TRBV7-2, with TRBD1 identical over 7 bases. V was clipped by 2 bases and J by 5 bases; unmatched bases: 6. The CDR3 consists of 14 residues. The germline CDR1 and CDR2 sequences are SGHTA and FQGNSA. Written as DNA, the CDR3 is TGTGCCAGCAGCTTAACAGACAGGGAACACGAGCAGTACTTC. Amino acid sequence: CASSLTDREHEQYF.